This TCR beta chain was sequenced for a study of blood T cells in healthy people across ages. There were at least 5.5 micrograms of total RNA extracted from every sample. This clonotype was found a few times. The authors ran a second PCR of about 7 to 11 cycles using a sample-barcoded 5' primer and a J-beta primer mix. TCRdb analysed the 5' RACE reads with MiXCR anew, one entry per CDR3 protein. The sample consists of about 670,000 distinct CDR3 sequences, 52% of them appearing once. The CDR3 consists of 12 residues. Trimming pared 5 bases from V and 6 bases from J, leaving 9 bases between. Germline assignment: CDR1 PRHDT and CDR2 FYEKMQ (reference sequence).

The sequenced sample consisted of blood. The clonotype was recovered from a woman older than 75 in good health. This rearrangement joins TRBV13 to TRBJ2-3; D is tentatively TRBD1 or TRBD2 (6 bases each). Written as DNA, the CDR3 is TGTGCCAGCAGCCGGGGGCGGGATACGCAGTATTTT. It specifies CASSRGRDTQYF.